The rows below give T cell receptor beta chains drawn from one sample of a study of blood T cell repertoires in COVID-19. Profiled with immunoSEQ multiplex PCR; TCRdb holds only in-frame clones, not every one. The profile shows over 70,000 clones, about 87% of them singletons. Input material: peripheral blood. These receptors were collected from a woman older than 75 with acute or convalescent COVID-19. The CDR3 runs from the conserved cysteine through the conserved F or W. Each record gives: D gene, clone size, J gene, V gene, CDR3 protein, CDR3 DNA. D genes are given only for firm matches. Size is stated for part of the rows, as once, few or many counts, or as a class when the clone is expanded.

NA | once | TRBJ1-1 | TRBV5-1 | CASSLAGDTEAFF | TGCGCCAGCAGCTTGGCCGGGGACACTGAAGCTTTCTTT
NA | NA | TRBJ2-6 | TRBV7-9 | CASSFSGGASGANVLTF | TGTGCCAGCAGCTTTAGTGGAGGAGCCTCTGGGGCCAACGTCCTGACTTTC
NA | NA | TRBJ2-5 | TRBV2 | CASSDSGAQETQYF | TGTGCCAGCAGTGACAGTGGGGCCCAAGAGACCCAGTACTTC
TRBD2 | NA | TRBJ2-3 | TRBV5-1 | CASSISGGAGTDTQYF | TGCGCCAGCAGCATTAGCGGGGGGGCCGGCACAGATACGCAGTATTTT
NA | few | TRBJ2-7 | TRBV11-2 | CASSSPMQGTYEQYF | TGTGCCAGCAGCTCCCCAATGCAGGGGACCTACGAGCAGTACTTC
TRBD1 | NA | TRBJ1-2 | TRBV24-1 | CATSDSGQRGGYTF | TGTGCCACCAGTGACTCGGGACAGCGAGGGGGCTACACCTTC
TRBD1 | once | TRBJ1-4 | TRBV5-5 | CASSLVVGGAEKLFF | TGTGCCAGCAGCTTGGTGGTAGGGGGCGCGGAAAAACTGTTTTTT
TRBD2 | NA | TRBJ2-7 | TRBV5-1 | CASSNGLAGEQYF | TGCGCCAGCAGCAATGGACTAGCGGGGGAGCAGTACTTC
TRBD1 | NA | TRBJ2-1 | TRBV19 | CASSIPRQGDNEQFF | TGTGCCAGTAGTATCCCAAGACAGGGAGACAATGAGCAGTTCTTC
TRBD1 | NA | TRBJ1-1 | TRBV12-3/TRBV12-4 | CASSWDRVTEAFF | TGTGCCAGCAGCTGGGACAGGGTCACTGAAGCTTTCTTT
NA | NA | TRBJ2-2 | TRBV19 | CASSQNTGELFF | TGTGCCAGTAGTCAGAACACCGGGGAGCTGTTTTTT
NA | NA | TRBJ2-6 | TRBV18 | CASSLDSLGRLSGANVLTF | TGTGCCAGCTCACTTGACAGTTTAGGGAGGCTCTCTGGGGCCAACGTCCTGACTTTC
TRBD1 | NA | TRBJ1-1 | TRBV11-1 | CASSRTQGKGTEAFF | TGTGCCAGCAGCCGAACACAGGGGAAGGGCACTGAAGCTTTCTTT
TRBD2 | NA | TRBJ2-3 | TRBV7-3 | CASSLPSLAGAGDTQYF | TGTGCCAGCAGTTTGCCCTCGCTAGCGGGGGCGGGAGATACGCAGTATTTT
TRBD1 | NA | TRBJ1-5 | TRBV19 | CASSQGQVPQPQHF | TGTGCCAGTAGCCAAGGACAGGTCCCTCAGCCCCAGCATTTT
NA | once | TRBJ2-7 | TRBV5-8 | CASSSVGQAREQYF | TGTGCCAGCAGCTCGGTAGGTCAGGCGCGTGAGCAGTACTTC
TRBD1 | NA | TRBJ2-3 | TRBV3-1/TRBV3-2 | CASSHGGQGTPDTQYF | TGTGCCAGCAGCCATGGGGGACAGGGGACCCCAGATACGCAGTATTTT
NA | few | TRBJ2-7 | TRBV30 | CAWSVWLSSTYEQYF | TGTGCCTGGAGTGTATGGTTAAGCTCAACCTACGAGCAGTACTTC
NA | NA | TRBJ1-2 | TRBV29-1 | CSAREGGMGYGYTF | TGCAGCGCCAGAGAAGGAGGGATGGGCTATGGCTACACCTTC
TRBD1 | NA | TRBJ1-1 | TRBV18 | CASSPTGGSLNTEAFF | TGTGCCAGCTCACCAACAGGGGGCTCCCTGAACACTGAAGCTTTCTTT
TRBD2 | NA | TRBJ2-1 | TRBV7-3 | CASSSTSGGASPSNEQFF | TGTGCCAGCAGCTCGACTAGCGGGGGGGCATCCCCCTCCAATGAGCAGTTCTTC
TRBD1 | NA | TRBJ1-2 | TRBV6-2/TRBV6-3 | CASSYKGAFGYTF | TGTGCCAGCAGTTACAAGGGGGCCTTTGGCTACACCTTC
NA | NA | TRBJ1-1 | TRBV6-5 | CASSYIRGNTEAFF | TGTGCCAGCAGTTATATACGGGGGAACACTGAAGCTTTCTTT
NA | NA | TRBJ2-6 | TRBV6-1 | CASSDPRGSGANVLTF | TGTGCCAGCAGTGATCCCCGGGGGAGTGGGGCCAACGTCCTGACTTTC
TRBD2 | few | TRBJ2-7 | TRBV10-3 | CASGLAGENSYEQYF | TGTGCCAGTGGACTAGCGGGGGAAAATTCCTACGAGCAGTACTTC
NA | NA | TRBJ1-1 | TRBV3-1/TRBV3-2 | CASTFGLLNTEAFF | TGTGCCAGCACCTTTGGGCTCCTCAACACTGAAGCTTTCTTT
TRBD1 | once | TRBJ1-5 | TRBV7-2 | CASSSTGGAHQPQHF | TGTGCCAGCAGCTCAACAGGGGGCGCCCATCAGCCCCAGCATTTT
TRBD1 | NA | TRBJ1-5 | TRBV30 | CAWSGAGGGSSNQPQHF | TGTGCCTGGAGTGGGGCCGGAGGGGGCTCTAGCAATCAGCCCCAGCATTTT
TRBD1 | NA | TRBJ1-1 | TRBV12-5 | CASGLLTGEGTEAFF | TGTGCTAGTGGCCTCTTAACAGGGGAAGGCACTGAAGCTTTCTTT
NA | NA | TRBJ2-7 | TRBV6-1 | CASSEISFSSYEQYF | TGTGCCAGCAGTGAAATTAGTTTTAGCTCCTACGAGCAGTACTTC
TRBD2 | NA | TRBJ2-7 | TRBV5-1 | CASSLGLAGEQYF | TGCGCCAGCAGCTTGGGACTAGCGGGCGAGCAGTACTTC
NA | NA | TRBJ1-2 | TRBV7-9 | CASSPSNYGYTF | TGTGCCAGCAGCCCCTCTAACTATGGCTACACCTTC
TRBD1 | NA | TRBJ2-5 | TRBV6-6 | CASSGQGVTQETQYF | TGTGCCAGCAGTGGACAGGGGGTGACCCAAGAGACCCAGTACTTC
NA | NA | TRBJ1-5 | TRBV23-1 | CASSHPWGVNQPQHF | TGCGCCAGCAGTCATCCTTGGGGGGTTAATCAGCCCCAGCATTTT
TRBD1 | NA | TRBJ2-7 | TRBV28 | CASRAGGQGIGEQYF | TGTGCCAGCAGAGCAGGGGGACAGGGTATTGGCGAGCAGTACTTC
TRBD2 | NA | TRBJ2-5 | TRBV3-1/TRBV3-2 | CASSQDSGGGETQYF | TGTGCCAGCAGCCAAGATAGCGGGGGAGGGGAGACCCAGTACTTC
NA | NA | TRBJ1-1 | TRBV19 | CASSIGGGIQAFF | TGTGCCAGTAGTATTGGCGGCGGTATACAAGCTTTCTTT
TRBD2 | NA | TRBJ2-7 | TRBV2 | CASSVSGFDEQYF | TGTGCCAGCAGTGTTAGCGGGTTCGACGAGCAGTACTTC
NA | NA | TRBJ2-5 | TRBV20-1 | CSASVNEETQYF | TGCAGTGCTAGTGTTAATGAAGAGACCCAGTACTTC
TRBD2 | NA | TRBJ2-1 | TRBV9 | CASSHGGSGPYNEQFF | TGTGCCAGCAGCCATGGCGGGAGTGGCCCCTACAATGAGCAGTTCTTC
TRBD1 | NA | TRBJ2-7 | TRBV19 | CASGQGGASGQYF | TGTGCCAGTGGACAGGGTGGGGCCTCCGGGCAGTACTTC
NA | NA | TRBJ1-1 | TRBV7-2 | CASSLGQMNTEAFF | TGTGCCAGCAGCTTAGGACAGATGAACACTGAAGCTTTCTTT
NA | NA | TRBJ1-5 | TRBV11-1 | CASRGPPVVAQHF | TGTGCCAGCAGGGGCCCCCCTGTAGTGGCCCAGCATTTT
TRBD2 | NA | TRBJ2-7 | TRBV18 | CASSPGLGINEQYF | TGTGCCAGCTCACCCGGACTAGGAATAAACGAGCAGTACTTC
NA | NA | TRBJ1-3 | TRBV4-2 | CASSRGGSDSGNTIYF | TGTGCCAGCAGCCGGGGAGGTTCCGACTCTGGAAACACCATATATTTT
NA | once | TRBJ2-7 | TRBV3-1/TRBV3-2 | CASSQGLSLGDYEQYF | TGTGCCAGCAGCCAAGGTCTATCCTTGGGAGACTACGAGCAGTACTTC
TRBD1 | NA | TRBJ1-5 | TRBV3-1/TRBV3-2 | CASSHGDRGYTQPQHF | TGTGCCAGCAGCCACGGGGACAGGGGATACACTCAGCCCCAGCATTTT
TRBD1 | few | TRBJ1-6 | TRBV5-1 | CASSLATGGNSPLHF | TGCGCCAGCAGCCTTGCAACAGGGGGGAATTCACCCCTCCACTTT
NA | NA | TRBJ1-4 | TRBV6-5 | CARERCRGVGKLFF | TGTGCCAGGGAGAGGTGTAGGGGCGTTGGAAAACTGTTTTTT
TRBD1 | NA | TRBJ1-6 | TRBV18 | CASSLSGQGTHYNSPLHF | TGTGCCAGCTCACTAAGCGGACAGGGTACCCACTATAATTCACCCCTCCACTTT
TRBD1 | few | TRBJ1-4 | TRBV5-1 | CASSPGTANEKLFF | TGCGCCAGCAGCCCCGGGACAGCTAATGAAAAACTGTTTTTT
NA | NA | TRBJ2-3 | TRBV5-1 | CASSLEESTDTQYF | TGCGCCAGCAGCTTGGAGGAGAGCACAGATACGCAGTATTTT